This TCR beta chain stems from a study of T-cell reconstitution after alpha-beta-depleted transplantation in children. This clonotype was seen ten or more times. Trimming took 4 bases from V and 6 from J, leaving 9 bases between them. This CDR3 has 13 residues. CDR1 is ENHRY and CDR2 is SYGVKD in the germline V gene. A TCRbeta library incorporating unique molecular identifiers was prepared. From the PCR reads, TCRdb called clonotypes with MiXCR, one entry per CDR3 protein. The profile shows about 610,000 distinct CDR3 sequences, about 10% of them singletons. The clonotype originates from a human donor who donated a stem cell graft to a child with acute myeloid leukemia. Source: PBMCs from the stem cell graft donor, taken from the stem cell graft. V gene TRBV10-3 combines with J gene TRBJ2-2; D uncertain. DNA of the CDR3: TGTGCCATCAGTGGCGGCCGCCCCGGGGAGCTGTTTTTT. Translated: CAISGGRPGELFF.